The present TCR beta chain was sequenced within a study of blood T cells in healthy people across ages. Study observations and caveats: It was the long-lived donors that had more naive CD4+ cells and higher diversity than aged donors. In these data, TCR beta diversity tracked strongly with naive T cell percentage. Estimates drawn from one million T cells were deemed to understate diversity.

Germline CDR1 is SGHTA and CDR2 is FQGNSA. The CDR3 runs to 20 residues. Trimming stripped 1 base from V and 5 bases from J, with 27 bases between. A J-beta primer mix and a sample-barcoded 5' primer were used in a second PCR of roughly 6 to 11 cycles. Each cDNA molecule received a tag from a template-switch adaptor that had 12 random nucleotides. One entry per CDR3 protein, called by TCRdb with MiXCR from the 5' RACE reads. The sample has roughly 1.5 million distinct CDR3 sequences; about 42% are singletons. With respect to this clonotype: Its antigen is as yet unknown.

The receptor was isolated from a woman aged 18 to 35 in good health. The source material was blood. The V call is TRBV7-2, the J call TRBJ2-1, with D possibly matching TRBD1 (5 bases). The CDR3: CASSLVDFRAYINNNNEQFF. CDR3 bases: TGTGCCAGCAGCTTAGTTGATTTCAGGGCCTATATCAACAATAACAATGAGCAGTTCTTC.